These T cell receptor beta chains were read from a single sample in a study of Graves' ophthalmopathy and Graves' hyperthyroidism. TCRdb used MiXCR to reprocess the multiplex PCR reads, holding one entry per CDR3 protein. The sample includes about 480,000 distinct CDR3 sequences, about an eighth of them seen just once. The sample consisted of blood. These receptors originate from a young woman with Graves' ophthalmopathy. Both conserved end residues are part of each CDR3. The D gene is left open where the match is weak. Only some rows state a clone size, as once, few, many or a class for expanded clones.

D gene,clone size,J gene,V gene,CDR3 protein,CDR3 DNA
-,many,TRBJ2-5,TRBV12-3/TRBV12-4,CASSLRVLVRQTQYF,TGTGCCAGCAGCCTCCGCGTCCTAGTCAGGCAGACCCAGTACTTC
TRBD1,few,TRBJ2-7,TRBV7-2,CASSLAAQGAYEQYF,TGTGCCAGCAGCTTAGCCGCCCAGGGGGCTTACGAGCAGTACTTC
TRBD1,many,TRBJ1-1,TRBV12-3/TRBV12-4,CASFRGSGNTEAFF,TGTGCCAGCTTCAGGGGGTCCGGAAACACTGAAGCTTTCTTT
TRBD2,few,TRBJ2-5,TRBV10-3,CAISETSSGGAGETQYF,TGTGCCATCAGTGAGACCTCGAGCGGGGGGGCTGGAGAGACCCAGTACTTC
-,once,TRBJ2-5,TRBV5-1,CASSFTALETQYF,TGCGCCAGCAGCTTCACAGCCCTGGAGACCCAGTACTTC
TRBD1,-,TRBJ1-3,TRBV12-3/TRBV12-4,CASSPGTGWAGNTIYF,TGTGCCAGCAGTCCCGGGACAGGGTGGGCTGGAAACACCATATATTTT
TRBD1,few,TRBJ2-3,TRBV18,CASSPRDRVSLDTQYF,TGTGCCAGCTCACCCCGGGACAGGGTATCGCTTGATACGCAGTATTTT
TRBD2,-,TRBJ2-5,TRBV6-2/TRBV6-3,CASSPGTSWETQYF,TGTGCCAGCAGTCCGGGGACTAGCTGGGAGACCCAGTACTTC
-,-,TRBJ2-2,TRBV27,CASSRRNLMSGELFF,TGTGCCAGCAGTCGACGGAACTTGATGTCCGGGGAGCTGTTTTTT
-,many,TRBJ2-2,TRBV6-1,CASSPRPVIGELFF,TGTGCCAGCAGTCCCCGTCCGGTGATCGGGGAGCTGTTTTTT
-,many,TRBJ2-7,TRBV12-3/TRBV12-4,CASSFLGTHEQYF,TGTGCCAGCAGTTTCCTAGGGACCCACGAGCAGTACTTC
TRBD2,-,TRBJ2-7,TRBV30,CACLNSGSYEQYF,TGTGCCTGCTTAAATAGCGGGAGTTACGAGCAGTACTTC
TRBD1,few,TRBJ2-3,TRBV11-1,CASSSPDRETDTQYF,TGTGCCAGCAGCTCACCTGACAGGGAGACAGATACGCAGTATTTT
-,-,TRBJ2-5,TRBV5-6,CASSLRRARRYRETQYF,TGTGCCAGCAGCTTGCGGCGGGCTAGAAGATATCGGGAGACCCAGTACTTC
-,few,TRBJ1-5,TRBV4-1,CASSQSPLGPQHF,TGCGCCAGCAGCCAAAGCCCCCTAGGGCCCCAGCATTTT
-,many,TRBJ2-7,TRBV15,CATSMEGYEQYF,TGTGCCACCAGCATGGAGGGCTACGAGCAGTACTTC
-,-,TRBJ1-5,TRBV30,CAWSVGGARNQPQHF,TGTGCCTGGAGTGTTGGAGGGGCGCGGAATCAGCCCCAGCATTTT
-,many,TRBJ2-5,TRBV29-1,CSVEAAYQETQYF,TGCAGCGTTGAGGCGGCGTACCAAGAGACCCAGTACTTC
-,many,TRBJ1-3,TRBV18,CASSPSWRGDTIYF,TGTGCCAGCTCACCTTCGTGGAGGGGAGACACCATATATTTT
-,many,TRBJ2-7,TRBV6-5,CASSSRRGEGYRSYEQYF,TGTGCCAGCAGTTCCCGCAGGGGGGAGGGGTATAGGTCCTACGAGCAGTACTTC
-,many,TRBJ2-7,TRBV27,CASSYSSAGVYEQYF,TGTGCCAGCAGTTATAGCTCGGCAGGGGTCTACGAGCAGTACTTC
-,many,TRBJ1-1,TRBV9,CASSEPNMNTEAFF,TGTGCCAGCAGCGAGCCCAATATGAACACTGAAGCTTTCTTT
-,many,TRBJ1-2,TRBV12-3/TRBV12-4,CASGVNYGYTF,TGTGCCAGCGGGGTTAACTATGGCTACACCTTC
-,many,TRBJ2-2,TRBV2,CASSEAGGELFF,TGTGCCAGCAGTGAAGCGGGCGGGGAGCTGTTTTTT
TRBD2,-,TRBJ2-2,TRBV9,CASSGTGGFNTGELFF,TGTGCCAGCAGCGGGACGGGGGGGTTCAACACCGGGGAGCTGTTTTTT
-,many,TRBJ1-1,TRBV7-8,CASSVAAWKNTEAFF,TGTGCCAGCAGCGTAGCGGCTTGGAAGAACACTGAAGCTTTCTTT
TRBD2,-,TRBJ2-7,TRBV5-1,CASARIGGGGYEQYF,TGCGCCAGCGCTCGGATTGGGGGGGGAGGCTACGAGCAGTACTTC
TRBD2,once,TRBJ2-7,TRBV6-2/TRBV6-3,CASSGLAGTSAYEQYF,TGTGCCAGCAGCGGACTAGCGGGCACTAGTGCCTACGAGCAGTACTTC
-,many,TRBJ2-5,TRBV19,CASSAGRDFQETQYF,TGTGCCAGTAGTGCCGGCCGGGACTTCCAAGAGACCCAGTACTTC
-,many,TRBJ2-2,TRBV6-2/TRBV6-3,CASSLSVNTGELFF,TGTGCCAGCAGTTTGAGCGTGAACACCGGGGAGCTGTTTTTT
-,many,TRBJ1-2,TRBV10-3,CPISESRADANYGYTF,TGTCCCATCAGTGAGTCGAGGGCGGACGCTAACTATGGCTACACCTTC
-,many,TRBJ2-7,TRBV28,CASSSPGLSSYEQYF,TGTGCCAGCAGTTCCCCGGGACTGAGCTCCTACGAGCAGTACTTC
-,-,TRBJ1-5,TRBV15,CATSSSHQPQHF,TGTGCCACCAGCAGCAGCCATCAGCCCCAGCATTTT
-,many,TRBJ2-7,TRBV12-3/TRBV12-4,CASTPGTKTYEQYF,TGTGCCAGCACCCCGGGGACAAAAACCTACGAGCAGTACTTC
-,few,TRBJ1-2,TRBV4-1,CASSHLTANYGYTF,TGCGCCAGCAGCCACCTGACAGCTAACTATGGCTACACCTTC
-,-,TRBJ2-7,TRBV20-1,CSASPGARRNEQYF,TGCAGTGCTAGCCCGGGGGCGCGGCGGAACGAGCAGTACTTC
TRBD1,many,TRBJ1-1,TRBV7-8,CASSYRQGGMWSTEAFF,TGTGCCAGCAGCTACAGACAGGGGGGTATGTGGTCGACTGAAGCTTTCTTT
-,many,TRBJ1-6,TRBV20-1,CSARDRWNFRINSPLHF,TGCAGTGCTAGAGATCGGTGGAATTTCAGGATTAATTCACCCCTCCACTTT
-,many,TRBJ1-1,TRBV10-3,CAISEIPGRTAEAFF,TGTGCCATCAGTGAGATACCAGGGAGGACAGCTGAAGCTTTCTTT
-,-,TRBJ2-2,TRBV29-1,CSVETDGNTGELFF,TGCAGCGTTGAAACAGATGGGAACACCGGGGAGCTGTTTTTT
TRBD1,many,TRBJ1-6,TRBV19,CASSAPGTGANSPLHF,TGTGCCAGTAGTGCGCCCGGGACAGGGGCTAATTCACCCCTCCACTTT
-,many,TRBJ1-5,TRBV12-3/TRBV12-4,CASSSQLQPQHF,TGTGCCAGCAGTTCTCAACTTCAGCCCCAGCATTTT
-,many,TRBJ2-5,TRBV28,CARLASSGETQYF,TGTGCCAGACTAGCCTCGAGCGGGGAGACCCAGTACTTC
TRBD1,many,TRBJ2-7,TRBV12-3/TRBV12-4,CGCRQGASYEQYF,TGCGGGTGCCGACAGGGAGCCTCCTACGAGCAGTACTTC
-,many,TRBJ1-1,TRBV6-5,CASRAQLNTEAFF,TGTGCCAGCAGGGCACAGTTGAACACTGAAGCTTTCTTT
-,many,TRBJ2-2,TRBV12-3/TRBV12-4,CASSLWGANTGELFF,TGTGCCAGCAGTTTATGGGGGGCGAACACCGGGGAGCTGTTTTTT
TRBD2,few,TRBJ2-7,TRBV7-2,CASSVFISGDEQYF,TGTGCCAGCAGCGTTTTTATTAGCGGGGACGAGCAGTACTTC
-,many,TRBJ1-5,TRBV20-1,CSAGGVSGQPQHF,TGCAGTGCAGGGGGGGTAAGTGGTCAGCCCCAGCATTTT
TRBD1,few,TRBJ2-2,TRBV27,CASSAGTGRSGELFF,TGTGCCAGCAGTGCCGGGACAGGGAGATCCGGGGAGCTGTTTTTT
TRBD1,many,TRBJ1-1,TRBV12-3/TRBV12-4,CASSQYRQGKMNTEAFF,TGTGCCAGCAGTCAATATCGACAGGGGAAAATGAACACTGAAGCTTTCTTT
TRBD2,many,TRBJ2-4,TRBV20-1,CSAIVAAIAGGLTRAKNIQYF,TGCAGTGCTATAGTGGCCGCCATAGCGGGAGGGCTCACCAGAGCCAAAAACATTCAGTACTTC
-,-,TRBJ2-7,TRBV6-1,CASRAETGSSYEQYF,TGTGCCAGCAGGGCCGAGACAGGTTCCTCCTACGAGCAGTACTTC